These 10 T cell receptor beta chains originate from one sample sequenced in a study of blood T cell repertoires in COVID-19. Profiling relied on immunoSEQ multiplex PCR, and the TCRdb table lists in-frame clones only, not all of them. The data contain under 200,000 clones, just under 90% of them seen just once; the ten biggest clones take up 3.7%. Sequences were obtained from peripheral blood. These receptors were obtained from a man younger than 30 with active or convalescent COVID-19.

This CDR3 is CATNRGAEVYNEQFF. The CDR3 coding sequence is TGTGCCACAAACAGGGGTGCCGAGGTCTACAATGAGCAGTTCTTC. The chain uses TRBV7-9 and TRBJ2-1; TRBD1 matches 7 bases. Germline trimming cut 10 bases from V and 3 bases from J; bases unmatched to any gene: 12. The CDR3 consists of 15 residues. The germline gives CDR1 SEHNR, CDR2 FQNEAQ (reference sequence).

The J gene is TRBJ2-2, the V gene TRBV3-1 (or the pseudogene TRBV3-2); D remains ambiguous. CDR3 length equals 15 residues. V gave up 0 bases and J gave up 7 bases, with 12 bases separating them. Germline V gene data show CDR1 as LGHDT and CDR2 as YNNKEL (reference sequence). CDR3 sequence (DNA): TGTGCCAGCAGCCAAGATAGGAGCGCCGTCGGGGAGCTGTTTTTT. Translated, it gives CASSQDRSAVGELFF.

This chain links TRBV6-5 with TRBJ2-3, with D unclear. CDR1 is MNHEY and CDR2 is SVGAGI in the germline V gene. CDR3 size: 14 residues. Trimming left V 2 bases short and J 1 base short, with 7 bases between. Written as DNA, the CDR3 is TGTGCCAGCAGTTACAGGCAGGGCACAGATACGCAGTATTTT. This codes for CASSYRQGTDTQYF.

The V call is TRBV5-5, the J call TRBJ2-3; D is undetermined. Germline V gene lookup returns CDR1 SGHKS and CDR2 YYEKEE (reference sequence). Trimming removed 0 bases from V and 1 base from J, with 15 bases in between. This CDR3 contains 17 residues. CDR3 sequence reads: CASSLDPVSVRTDTQYF. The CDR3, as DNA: TGTGCCAGCAGCTTGGACCCCGTTTCGGTTCGCACAGATACGCAGTATTTT.

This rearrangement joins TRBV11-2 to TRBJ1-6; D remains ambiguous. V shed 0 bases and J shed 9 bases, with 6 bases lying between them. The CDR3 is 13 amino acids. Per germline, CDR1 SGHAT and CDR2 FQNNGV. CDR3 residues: CASSLERGSPLHF. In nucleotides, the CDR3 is TGTGCCAGCAGCTTAGAACGGGGTTCACCCCTCCACTTT.

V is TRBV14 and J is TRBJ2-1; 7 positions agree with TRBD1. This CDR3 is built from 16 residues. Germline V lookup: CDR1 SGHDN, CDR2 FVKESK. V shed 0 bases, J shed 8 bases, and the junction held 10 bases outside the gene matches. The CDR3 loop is CASSQDTRGYWDEQFF. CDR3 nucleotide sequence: TGTGCCAGCAGCCAAGATACCAGGGGGTATTGGGATGAGCAGTTCTTC.

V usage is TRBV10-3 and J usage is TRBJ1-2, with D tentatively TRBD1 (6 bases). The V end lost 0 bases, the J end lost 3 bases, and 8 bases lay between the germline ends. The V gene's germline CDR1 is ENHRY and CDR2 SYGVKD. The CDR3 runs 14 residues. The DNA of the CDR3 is TGTGCCATCAGTGAGTCGGCAGGGGACTATGGCTACACCTTC. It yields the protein CAISESAGDYGYTF.

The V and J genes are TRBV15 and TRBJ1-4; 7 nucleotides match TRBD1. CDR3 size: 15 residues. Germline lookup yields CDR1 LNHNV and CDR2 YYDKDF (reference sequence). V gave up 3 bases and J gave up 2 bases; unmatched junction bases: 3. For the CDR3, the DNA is TGTGCCACCAGCAGGTCACAGGGGACTAATGAAAAACTGTTTTTT. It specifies CATSRSQGTNEKLFF.

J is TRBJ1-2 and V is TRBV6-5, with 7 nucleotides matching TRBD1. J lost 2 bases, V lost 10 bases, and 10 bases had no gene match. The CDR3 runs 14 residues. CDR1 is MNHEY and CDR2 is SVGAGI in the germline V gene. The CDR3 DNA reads TGTGCCACCACTACACAACAGGGGAACTATGGCTACACCTTC. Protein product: CATTTQQGNYGYTF.

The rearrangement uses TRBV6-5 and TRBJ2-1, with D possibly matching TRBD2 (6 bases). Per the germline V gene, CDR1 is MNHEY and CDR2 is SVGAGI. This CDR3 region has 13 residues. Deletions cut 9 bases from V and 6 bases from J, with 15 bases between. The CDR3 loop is CASAGQGGNEQFF. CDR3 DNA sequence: TGTGCCAGTGCGGGGCAGGGAGGCAATGAGCAGTTCTTC.